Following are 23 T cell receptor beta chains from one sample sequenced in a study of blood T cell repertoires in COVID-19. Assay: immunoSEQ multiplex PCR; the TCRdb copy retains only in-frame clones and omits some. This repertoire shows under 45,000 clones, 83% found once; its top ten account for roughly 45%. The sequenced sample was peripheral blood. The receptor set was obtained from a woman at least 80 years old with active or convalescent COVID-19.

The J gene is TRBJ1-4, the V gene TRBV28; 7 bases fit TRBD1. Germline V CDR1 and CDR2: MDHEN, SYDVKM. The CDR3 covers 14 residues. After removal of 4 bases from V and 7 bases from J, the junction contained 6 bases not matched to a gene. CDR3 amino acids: CASSSQGGGEKLFF. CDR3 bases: TGTGCCAGCAGTTCGCAGGGGGGAGGTGAAAAACTGTTTTTT.

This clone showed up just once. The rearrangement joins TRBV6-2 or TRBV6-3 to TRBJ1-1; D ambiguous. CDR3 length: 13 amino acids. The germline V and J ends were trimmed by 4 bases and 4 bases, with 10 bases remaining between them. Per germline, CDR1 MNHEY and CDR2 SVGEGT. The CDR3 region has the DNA TGTGCCAGCAGTTCAAGACGGAGCACTGAAGCTTTCTTT. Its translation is CASSSRRSTEAFF.

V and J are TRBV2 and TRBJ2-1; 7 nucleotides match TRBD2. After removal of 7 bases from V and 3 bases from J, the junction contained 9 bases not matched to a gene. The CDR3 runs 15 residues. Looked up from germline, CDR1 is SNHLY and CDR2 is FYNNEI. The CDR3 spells CASMGLAVLYNEQFF. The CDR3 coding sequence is TGTGCCAGCATGGGGCTAGCGGTTCTCTACAATGAGCAGTTCTTC.

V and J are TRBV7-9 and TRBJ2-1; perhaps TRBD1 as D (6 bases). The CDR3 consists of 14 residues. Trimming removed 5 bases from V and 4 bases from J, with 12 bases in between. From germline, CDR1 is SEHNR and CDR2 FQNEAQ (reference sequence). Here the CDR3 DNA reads TGTGCCAGCAGCCCGGACAGTAATTACAATGAGCAGTTCTTC. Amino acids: CASSPDSNYNEQFF.

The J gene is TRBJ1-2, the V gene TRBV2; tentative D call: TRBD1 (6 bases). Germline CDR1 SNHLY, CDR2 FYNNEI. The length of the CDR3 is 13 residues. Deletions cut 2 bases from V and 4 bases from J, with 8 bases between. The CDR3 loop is CASSETGIYGYTF. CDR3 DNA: TGTGCCAGCAGTGAAACAGGGATCTATGGCTACACCTTC. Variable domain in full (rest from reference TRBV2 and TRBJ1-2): EPEVTQTPSHQVTQMGQEVILRCVPISNHLYFYWYRQILGQKVEFLVSFYNNEISEKSEIFDDQFSVERPDGSNFTLKIRSTKLEDSAMYFCASSETGIYGYTFGSGTRLTVV.

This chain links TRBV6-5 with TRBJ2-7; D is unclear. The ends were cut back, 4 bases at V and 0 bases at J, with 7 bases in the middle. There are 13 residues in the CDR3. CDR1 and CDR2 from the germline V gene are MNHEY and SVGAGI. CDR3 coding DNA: TGTGCCAGCAGTTTTGGTAGCTCCTACGAGCAGTACTTC. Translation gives CASSFGSSYEQYF.

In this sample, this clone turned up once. DNA for the CDR3: TGTGCCAGCTCACCGGGACTAGCGGGATCTGGCGGGGAGCTGTTTTTT. It yields the protein CASSPGLAGSGGELFF. The chain combines TRBV18 with TRBJ2-2; 13 bases align to TRBD2. CDR3 length equals 16 residues. Losses at the gene ends were 3 bases for V and 7 bases for J; bases not matched to a gene: 5. Germline lookup yields CDR1 KGHSH and CDR2 LQKENI. Full variable domain (outside the CDR3, taken from reference TRBV18 and TRBJ2-2): NAGVMQNPRHLVRRRGQEARLRCSPMKGHSHVYWYRQLPEEGLKFMVYLQKENIIDESGMPKERFSAEFPKEGPSILRIQQVVRGDSAAYFCASSPGLAGSGGELFFGEGSRLTVL.

CDR3 sequence: CASTLSPFGSPLHF. The CDR3 DNA is TGTGCCAGTACCCTCTCGCCCTTCGGTTCACCCCTCCACTTT. The chain links TRBV19 to TRBJ1-6, with D hard to call. Germline lookup yields CDR1 LNHDA and CDR2 SQIVND (reference sequence). This CDR3 spans 14 amino acids. The V and J ends lost 7 bases and 9 bases respectively, with 16 bases between them.

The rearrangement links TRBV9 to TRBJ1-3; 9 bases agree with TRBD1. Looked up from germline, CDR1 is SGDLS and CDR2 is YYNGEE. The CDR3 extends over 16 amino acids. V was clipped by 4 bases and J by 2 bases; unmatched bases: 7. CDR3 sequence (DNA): TGTGCCAGCAGCTCAGGACAGGGGATAACTGGAAACACCATATATTTT. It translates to CASSSGQGITGNTIYF.

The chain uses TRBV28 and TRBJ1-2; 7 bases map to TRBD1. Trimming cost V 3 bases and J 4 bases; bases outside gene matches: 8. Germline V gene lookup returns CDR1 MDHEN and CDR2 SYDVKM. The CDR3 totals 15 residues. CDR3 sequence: CASSFRQGALYGYTF. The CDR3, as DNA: TGTGCCAGCAGTTTTAGACAGGGCGCTCTCTATGGCTACACCTTC.

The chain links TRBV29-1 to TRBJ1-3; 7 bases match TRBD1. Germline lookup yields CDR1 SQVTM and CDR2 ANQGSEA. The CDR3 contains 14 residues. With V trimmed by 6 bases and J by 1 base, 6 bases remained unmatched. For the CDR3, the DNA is TGCAGCGTAATTCCAGGGGGGTCTGGAAACACCATATATTTT. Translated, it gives CSVIPGGSGNTIYF.

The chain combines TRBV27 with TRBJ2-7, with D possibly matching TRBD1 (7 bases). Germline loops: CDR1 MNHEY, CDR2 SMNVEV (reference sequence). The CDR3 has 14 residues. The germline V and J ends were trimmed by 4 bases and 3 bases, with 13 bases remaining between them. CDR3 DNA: TGTGCCAGCAGTTCGCAGGGGGGATACTACGAGCAGTACTTC. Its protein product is CASSSQGGYYEQYF.

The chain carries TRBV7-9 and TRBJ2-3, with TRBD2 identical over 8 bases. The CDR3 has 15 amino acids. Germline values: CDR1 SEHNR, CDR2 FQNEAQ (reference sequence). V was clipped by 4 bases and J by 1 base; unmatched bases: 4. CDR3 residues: CASSSQLAGTDTQYF. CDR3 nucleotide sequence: TGTGCCAGCAGCTCTCAACTAGCGGGCACAGATACGCAGTATTTT.

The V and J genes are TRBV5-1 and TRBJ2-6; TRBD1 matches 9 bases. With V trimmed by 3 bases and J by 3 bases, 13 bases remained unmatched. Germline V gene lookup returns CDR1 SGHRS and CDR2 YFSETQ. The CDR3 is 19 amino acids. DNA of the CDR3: TGCGCCAGCAGCTCGGGACAGGGTTTGGTAGATCGTGGGGCCAACGTCCTGACTTTC. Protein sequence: CASSSGQGLVDRGANVLTF.

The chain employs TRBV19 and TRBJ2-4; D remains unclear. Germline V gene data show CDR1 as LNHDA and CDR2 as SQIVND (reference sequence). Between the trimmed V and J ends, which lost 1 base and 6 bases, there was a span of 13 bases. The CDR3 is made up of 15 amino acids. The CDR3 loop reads CASSIGNRNLNIQYF. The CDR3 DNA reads TGTGCCAGTAGTATAGGAAACAGAAACTTAAACATTCAGTACTTC.

For the CDR3, the DNA is TGTGCCAGCAGCGCGGGACAGGGGGCTAATACGCAGTATTTT. It translates to CASSAGQGANTQYF. V usage is TRBV9 and J usage is TRBJ2-3; 12 positions agree with TRBD1. V gave up 3 bases and J gave up 7 bases; unmatched junction bases: 3. The CDR3 is 14 residues long. Germline V gene lookup returns CDR1 SGDLS and CDR2 YYNGEE.

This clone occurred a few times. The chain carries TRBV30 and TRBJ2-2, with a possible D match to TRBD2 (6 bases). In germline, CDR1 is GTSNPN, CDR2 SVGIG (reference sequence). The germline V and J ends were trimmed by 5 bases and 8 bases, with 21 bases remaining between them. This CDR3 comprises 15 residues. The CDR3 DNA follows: TGTGCCTGGGCGCTAGCGTCTAACTCTCCGGGGGAGCTGTTTTTT. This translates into CAWALASNSPGELFF.

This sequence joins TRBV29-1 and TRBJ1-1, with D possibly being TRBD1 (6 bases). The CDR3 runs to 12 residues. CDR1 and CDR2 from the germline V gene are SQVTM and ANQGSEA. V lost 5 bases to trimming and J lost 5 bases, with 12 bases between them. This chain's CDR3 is CSVIQGWTEAFF. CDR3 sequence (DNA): TGCAGCGTTATACAGGGATGGACTGAAGCTTTCTTT.

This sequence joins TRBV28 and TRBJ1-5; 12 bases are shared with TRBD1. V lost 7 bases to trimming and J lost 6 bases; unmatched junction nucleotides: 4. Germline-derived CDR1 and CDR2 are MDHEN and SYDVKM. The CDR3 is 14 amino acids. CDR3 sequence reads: CASKGQGAPQPQHF. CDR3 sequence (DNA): TGTGCCAGCAAGGGACAGGGGGCTCCTCAGCCCCAGCATTTT.

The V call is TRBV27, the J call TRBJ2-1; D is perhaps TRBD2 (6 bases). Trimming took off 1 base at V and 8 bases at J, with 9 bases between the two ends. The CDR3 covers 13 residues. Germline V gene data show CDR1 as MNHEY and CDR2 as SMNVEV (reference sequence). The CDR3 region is CASSLYPSDEQFF. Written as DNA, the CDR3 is TGTGCCAGCAGTTTATATCCTAGCGATGAGCAGTTCTTC.

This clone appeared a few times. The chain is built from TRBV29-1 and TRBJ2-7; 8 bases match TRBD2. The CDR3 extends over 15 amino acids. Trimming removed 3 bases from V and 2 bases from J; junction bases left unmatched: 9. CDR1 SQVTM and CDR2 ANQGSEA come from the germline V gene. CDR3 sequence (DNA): TGCAGCGTTGACGCGGGACTAGGGGCCACCTACGAGCAGTACTTC. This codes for CSVDAGLGATYEQYF.

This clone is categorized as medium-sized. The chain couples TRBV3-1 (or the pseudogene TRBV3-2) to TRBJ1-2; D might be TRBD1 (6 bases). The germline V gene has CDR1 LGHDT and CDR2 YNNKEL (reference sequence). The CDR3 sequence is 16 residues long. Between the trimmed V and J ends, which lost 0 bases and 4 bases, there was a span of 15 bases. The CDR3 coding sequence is TGTGCCAGCAGCCAAGATCTGGGGGCCTTAACCTATGGCTACACCTTC. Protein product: CASSQDLGALTYGYTF.

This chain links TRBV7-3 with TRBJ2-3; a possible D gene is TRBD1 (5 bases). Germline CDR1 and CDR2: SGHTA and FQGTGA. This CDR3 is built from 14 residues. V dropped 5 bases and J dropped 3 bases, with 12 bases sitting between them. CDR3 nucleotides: TGTGCCAGCAGCAAGGGGCTCACAACAGATACGCAGTATTTT. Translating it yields CASSKGLTTDTQYF.